The text below deals with one T cell receptor beta chain. Its antigen is not known. The entry originates in a study of Ad26.COV2.S vaccination and SARS-CoV-2 variants. Overall study: Donor was assigned to the Ad26.COV2.S arm of trial COV1001. By the intramuscular route, Ad26.COV2.S was given once, or twice 56 days apart.

Germline assignment: CDR1 GTSNPN and CDR2 SVGIG (reference sequence). With 1 base clipped from V and 3 bases from J, the junction kept 8 bases outside the gene matches. This CDR3 is built from 18 residues. Study results and limitations: Vaccinees reportedly had broad spike-specific CD8+ and CD4+ T cell responses. Spike-specific TCR breadth in vaccine recipients exceeded that seen in placebo recipients.

Assay used: immunoSEQ multiplex PCR; TCRdb lists only in-frame clones, some missing. The sample contains about 390,000 clones, about nine tenths of which appear only once. Stated treatment: 19 received Ad26.COV2.S at low or high dose, single or two shots; 5 received placebo; per-sample allocation not given. On day 63 after the first injection, vaccine and placebo recipients gave samples. The TCR sequence derives from a person aged 18 to 59 who received the Ad26.COV2.S COVID-19 vaccine or a placebo. Sequences were derived from peripheral blood, sampled in a trial of Ad26.COV2.S vaccine versus placebo. This chain connects TRBV30 to TRBJ1-6; 11 bases are shared with TRBD1. The CDR3 DNA sequence: TGTGCCTGGAGTGGGACAGGGGGCCCATCCATCTATAATTCACCCCTCCACTTT. Its translation is CAWSGTGGPSIYNSPLHF.